The 19 T cell receptor beta chains listed next were all sequenced from one sample in a study of blood T cell repertoires in COVID-19. Sequencing was performed with immunoSEQ multiplex PCR; in TCRdb, only in-frame clones are kept and a portion is missing. The sample records about 220,000 clones, approximately 85% being singletons. Sample: peripheral blood. These receptors originate from a woman older than 75 with COVID-19, enrolled during active disease.

This rearrangement joins TRBV7-2 to TRBJ1-1; 10 bases align to TRBD1. Germline CDR1 is SGHTA and CDR2 is FQGNSA. V lost 5 bases and J lost 11; bases outside the gene matches: 5. The CDR3 runs 12 residues. In nucleotides, the CDR3 is TGTGCCAGCAGCGGGACAGGGGTGAATGCTTTCTTT. Amino acids: CASSGTGVNAFF.

The chain has TRBV5-1 and TRBJ2-7, with 8 bases fitting TRBD1. CDR3 length equals 13 residues. The germline gives CDR1 SGHRS, CDR2 YFSETQ. V lost 2 bases and J lost 5; bases outside the gene matches: 3. The CDR3 bases are TGCGCCAGCAGCTTCCCGGGACAGGACGAGCAGTACTTC. Amino acids: CASSFPGQDEQYF.

The chain couples TRBV11-2 to TRBJ2-2, with TRBD2 as a possible D gene (7 bases). Trimming removed 3 bases at V and 5 bases at J, with 22 bases between. Germline assignment: CDR1 SGHAT and CDR2 FQNNGV. The CDR3 sequence is 18 residues long. The CDR3: CASSLPGGRGWKTGELFF. The CDR3 DNA reads as TGTGCCAGCAGCTTGCCCGGAGGGAGGGGGTGGAAAACCGGGGAGCTGTTTTTT. Full variable domain (outside the CDR3, taken from reference TRBV11-2 and TRBJ2-2): EAGVAQSPRYKIIEKRQSVAFWCNPISGHATLYWYQQILGQGPKLLIQFQNNGVVDDSQLPKDRFSAERLKGVDSTLKIQPAKLEDSAVYLCASSLPGGRGWKTGELFFGEGSRLTVL.

The chain employs TRBV2 and TRBJ1-5; TRBD1 is a possible D gene (5 bases). From germline, CDR1 is SNHLY and CDR2 FYNNEI. V shed 6 bases and J shed 2 bases, with 11 bases lying between them. The CDR3 loop spans 14 amino acids. The CDR3 here is CASRIWGGNQPQHF. The CDR3 nucleotides read TGTGCCAGCAGAATTTGGGGGGGCAATCAGCCCCAGCATTTT.

The V gene is TRBV14, the J gene TRBJ2-1; D remains unclear. CDR1 is SGHDN and CDR2 is FVKESK in the germline V gene. The V gene lost 2 bases and the J gene lost 5 bases, with 19 bases spanning the gap. The CDR3 has 17 residues. The chain's CDR3 is CASSQTRIATLNNEQFF. The CDR3 region has the DNA TGTGCCAGCAGCCAAACGCGTATTGCTACTCTGAACAATGAGCAGTTCTTC. Full variable domain (remainder filled in from reference TRBV14 and TRBJ2-1): EAGVTQFPSHSVIEKGQTVTLRCDPISGHDNLYWYRRVMGKEIKFLLHFVKESKQDESGMPNNRFLAERTGGTYSTLKVQPAELEDSGVYFCASSQTRIATLNNEQFFGPGTRLTVL.

The chain couples TRBV7-3 to TRBJ1-1, with D hard to call. This CDR3 has 13 amino acids. Germline CDR1 SGHTA, CDR2 FQGTGA. V lost 5 bases, J lost 6 bases, and 13 bases lay in between. As DNA, the CDR3 is TGTGCCAGCAGCCAATGGTCGGGGTCTGAAGCTTTCTTT. Protein product: CASSQWSGSEAFF.

V and J are TRBV19 and TRBJ2-7, with 11 nucleotides matching TRBD1. The CDR3 is made up of 15 amino acids. Germline V gives CDR1 LNHDA, CDR2 SQIVND (reference sequence). V was clipped by 6 bases and J by 4 bases; unmatched bases: 8. DNA of the CDR3: TGTGCCAGTAGATACGGACAGGGGGCCTGGTACGAGCAGTACTTC. This encodes CASRYGQGAWYEQYF.

The chain couples TRBV2 to TRBJ1-5; 7 positions agree with TRBD1. The V and J ends lost 4 bases and 7 bases, in that order; junction bases with no gene match: 4. The CDR3 runs to 13 residues. Germline V gene data show CDR1 as SNHLY and CDR2 as FYNNEI. CDR3 amino acids: CASSGQGNQPQHF. CDR3 sequence (DNA): TGTGCCAGCAGTGGACAGGGAAACCAGCCCCAGCATTTT.

This chain connects TRBV5-1 to TRBJ2-4, with 8 bases aligning to TRBD1. This CDR3 contains 18 residues. Per germline, CDR1 SGHRS and CDR2 YFSETQ. J gave up 0 bases and V 2 bases, and 10 bases lay outside the gene matches. The CDR3, as DNA: TGCGCCAGCAGCTTCGGACAGGGTATCGGGAAAGCCAAAAACATTCAGTACTTC. The encoded protein is CASSFGQGIGKAKNIQYF.

About this clone: Within the sample, other DNA sequences also encode this same CDR3. The CDR3 sequence is CASSRDSYGYTF. CDR3 in DNA: TGTGCCAGCTCCCGGGACAGCTATGGCTACACCTTC. The chain uses TRBV19 and TRBJ1-2; 7 bases fit TRBD1. The V segment lost 9 bases and the J segment 4 bases; nucleotides outside the gene matches: 5. CDR1 and CDR2 (germline): LNHDA, SQIVND (reference sequence). The CDR3 sequence is 12 residues long. The full variable domain, its missing parts supplied by reference TRBV19 and TRBJ1-2, is DGGITQSPKYLFRKEGQNVTLSCEQNLNHDAMYWYRQDPGQGLRLIYYSQIVNDFQKGDIAEGYSVSREKKESFPLTVTSAQKNPTAFYLCASSRDSYGYTFGSGTRLTVV.

The gene calls are TRBV11-2 and TRBJ2-1, with 14 bases identical to TRBD2. The J segment lost 4 bases and the V segment lost 1 base, leaving 9 bases of the junction unmatched. Germline V gene sequence: CDR1 SGHAT, CDR2 FQNNGV. The CDR3 totals 19 residues. The CDR3 spells CASSLVGGGLAGEYNEQFF. In nucleotides, the CDR3 is TGTGCCAGCAGCTTAGTAGGGGGGGGACTAGCGGGAGAATACAATGAGCAGTTCTTC.

CDR3 amino acids: CASSLGGFQETQYF. The CDR3 DNA reads TGTGCCAGCAGCTTAGGGGGGTTCCAAGAGACCCAGTACTTC. The chain couples TRBV7-3 to TRBJ2-5, with D perhaps TRBD2 (6 bases). The CDR3 is 14 residues long. The germline V gene encodes CDR1 SGHTA and CDR2 FQGTGA. V was cut by 2 bases and J by 1 base, with 8 bases left in between.

The gene calls are TRBV3-1 (or the pseudogene TRBV3-2) and TRBJ1-4, with TRBD1 identical over 9 bases. The CDR3 is made up of 16 amino acids. Germline CDR1 is LGHDT and CDR2 is YNNKEL (reference sequence). V lost 1 base and J lost 5; bases outside the gene matches: 5. This CDR3 reads CASSQARGTGNEKLFF. The CDR3 nucleotides read TGTGCCAGCAGCCAAGCCCGTGGGACAGGGAATGAAAAACTGTTTTTT.

Remarks on this clone: A single base separates this from a much larger clone, so it may be a read error. The rearrangement joins TRBV7-2 to TRBJ1-1; D gene uncertain. V was shortened by 1 base and J by 1 base, with 4 bases between the two germline ends. Germline assignment: CDR1 SGHTA and CDR2 FQGNSA. The CDR3 is made up of 13 amino acids. The CDR3 here is CASSLVQNTEAFF. Written as DNA, the CDR3 is TGTGCCAGCAGCTTAGTACAGAACACTGAAGCTTTCTTT. The complete variable domain, with remaining parts taken from reference TRBV7-2 and TRBJ1-1, reads GAGVSQSPSNKVTEKGKDVELRCDPISGHTALYWYRQSLGQGLEFLIYFQGNSAPDKSGLPSDRFSAERTGGSVSTLTIQRTQQEDSAVYLCASSLVQNTEAFFGQGTRLTVV.

Points on this clone: In the same sample, other DNA sequences code for this CDR3. CDR3 sequence reads: CASSPGQNTGELFF. CDR3 coding DNA: TGCGCCAGCAGCCCGGGACAGAACACCGGGGAGCTGTTTTTT. The V and J genes are TRBV5-1 and TRBJ2-2; the D gene is possibly TRBD1 (6 bases). Between the trimmed V and J ends, which lost 4 bases and 1 base, there was a span of 8 bases. This CDR3 spans 14 amino acids. The V gene's germline CDR1 is SGHRS and CDR2 YFSETQ.

The V and J genes are TRBV29-1 and TRBJ1-6, with 7 positions matching TRBD1. V was clipped by 6 bases and J by 8 bases; unmatched bases: 7. Germline V lookup: CDR1 SQVTM, CDR2 ANQGSEA. The CDR3 is 13 residues long. The CDR3 loop is CSVGDSLDSPLHF. Written as DNA, the CDR3 is TGCAGCGTGGGGGACAGCTTAGATTCACCCCTCCACTTT.

CDR3 DNA sequence: TGTGCCAGCAGCGTAGGGCAGGCTAGCACAGATACGCAGTATTTT. Translating it yields CASSVGQASTDTQYF. V and J are TRBV9 and TRBJ2-3; D is uncertain. Deletions cut 0 bases from V and 0 bases from J, with 8 bases between. CDR1 and CDR2 (germline): SGDLS, YYNGEE. The CDR3 is 15 amino acids. Filled out from reference TRBV9 and TRBJ2-3, the complete variable domain reads DSGVTQTPKHLITATGQRVTLRCSPRSGDLSVYWYQQSLDQGLQFLIQYYNGEERAKGNILERFSAQQFPDLHSELNLSSLELGDSALYFCASSVGQASTDTQYFGPGTRLTVL.

The CDR3 reads CASSQGPGTEIYEQYF. CDR3 nucleotide sequence: TGCGCCAGCAGCCAAGGTCCTGGGACAGAGATCTACGAGCAGTACTTC. V and J are TRBV4-1 and TRBJ2-7; 7 bases agree with TRBD1. This CDR3 is built from 16 residues. The V and J ends lost 1 base and 3 bases, in that order; junction bases with no gene match: 9. The germline CDR1 and CDR2 sequences are MGHRA and YSYEKL.

This chain joins TRBV30 and TRBJ1-1, with 7 bases matching TRBD1. Germline CDR1 reads GTSNPN; CDR2 reads SVGIG (reference sequence). Trimming took 4 bases from V and 5 from J; bases not matched to a gene: 10. The CDR3 covers 14 residues. In DNA form, the CDR3 reads TGTGCCTGGAATCCCCGACAGGGTCGAACTGAAGCTTTCTTT. Translation: CAWNPRQGRTEAFF.